This T cell receptor beta chain was identified in a study of tumor and adjacent non-tumor tissue in lung cancer. Study details: The cohort had 12 adenocarcinoma, a couple of squamous cell and 1 small cell patients. Study results and caveats: Higher tumor TCR diversity was associated with shorter survival. Tumor repertoires had a smaller top 100 clone share than normal lung.

With respect to this clonotype: Its cognate antigen is unknown.

A modified ARM-PCR protocol with three rounds of nested PCR amplified TCRbeta. TCRdb used MiXCR to reprocess the multiplex PCR reads, holding one entry per CDR3 protein. The sample shows about 140,000 distinct CDR3 sequences, around 66% of them seen only once. RNA was extracted from bulk tissue without any cell sorting. Between August and November 2014, newly diagnosed, chemotherapy-naive lung cancer patients underwent thoracic surgery in China. Germline CDR1 reads SQVTM; CDR2 reads ANQGSEA. Trimming removed 5 bases at V and 7 bases at J, with 24 bases between. This CDR3 region has 16 residues. The clonotype originates from a man aged 55 to 70 with small cell lung cancer. Sequencing was carried out using lung tumor tissue. The chain has TRBV29-1 and TRBJ2-1, with D perhaps TRBD1 (5 bases). The CDR3 region is CSVYNWGLGQKNEQFF. The CDR3 DNA is TGCAGCGTTTACAACTGGGGCCTCGGGCAGAAAAATGAGCAGTTCTTC.